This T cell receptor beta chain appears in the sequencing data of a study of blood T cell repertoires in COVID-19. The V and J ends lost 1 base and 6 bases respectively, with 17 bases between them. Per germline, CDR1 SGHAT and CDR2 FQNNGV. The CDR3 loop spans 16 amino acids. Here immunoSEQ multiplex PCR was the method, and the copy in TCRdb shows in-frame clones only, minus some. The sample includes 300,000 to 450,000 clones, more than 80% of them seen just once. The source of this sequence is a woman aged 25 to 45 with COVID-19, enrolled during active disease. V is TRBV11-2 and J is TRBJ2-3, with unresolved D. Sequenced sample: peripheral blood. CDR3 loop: CASSLASEIGVDTQYF. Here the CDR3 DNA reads TGTGCCAGCAGCTTAGCTTCGGAGATCGGAGTGGATACGCAGTATTTT.